The 24 T cell receptor beta chains below all came from one sample that was sequenced in a study of blood T cell repertoires in COVID-19. Only in-frame clones appear in the TCRdb table, and some are missing; sequencing was by immunoSEQ multiplex PCR. The sample shows some 250,000 clones, 81% of them seen only once. The sequencing sample was made of peripheral blood. Receptor source: a woman aged 60 to 75 with active or convalescent COVID-19.

CDR3 protein: CASNRGGETQYF. DNA for the CDR3: TGTGCCAGCAATCGAGGGGGAGAGACCCAGTACTTC. The chain links TRBV14 to TRBJ2-5; D is perhaps TRBD1 (6 bases). Trimming cost V 7 bases and J 4 bases, with 10 bases left between them. The CDR3 has 12 residues. Germline V gives CDR1 SGHDN, CDR2 FVKESK.

J is TRBJ1-1 and V is TRBV5-1; D not resolved. Germline assignment: CDR1 SGHRS and CDR2 YFSETQ. The CDR3 runs 12 residues. Deletions cut 4 bases from V and 1 base from J, with 5 bases between. The CDR3 nucleotides are TGCGCCAGCAGCGGAGGGAACACTGAAGCTTTCTTT. Residues: CASSGGNTEAFF.

The V and J genes are TRBV6-5 and TRBJ1-1; D perhaps matches TRBD1 (6 bases). V lost 6 bases, J lost 5 bases, and 16 bases lay in between. This CDR3 region has 14 residues. Germline assignment: CDR1 MNHEY and CDR2 SVGAGI. The CDR3 nucleotides read TGTGCCAGCAGACAAGGGACAACTGGGACTGAAGCTTTCTTT. It encodes CASRQGTTGTEAFF.

This chain links TRBV6-6 with TRBJ2-7; 7 nucleotides align to TRBD1. Trimming took 5 bases from V and 2 from J; bases not matched to a gene: 9. CDR3 size: 15 residues. From germline, CDR1 is MNHNY and CDR2 SVGAGI (reference sequence). CDR3 sequence (DNA): TGTGCCAGCAGTCTGGCGACAGGGCCTACCTACGAGCAGTACTTC. Translation: CASSLATGPTYEQYF.

This chain links TRBV18 with TRBJ1-6, with 8 bases identical to TRBD1. The CDR3 has 14 amino acids. The junction had 6 bases not matched to a gene; V was cut back by 4 bases and J by 10 bases. CDR1 and CDR2 from the germline V gene are KGHSH and LQKENI. The CDR3 sequence is CASSLGTGGSPLHF. CDR3 in DNA: TGTGCCAGCTCACTTGGGACAGGCGGATCACCCCTCCACTTT.

The chain recombines TRBV7-3 with TRBJ2-1; D is possibly TRBD2 (5 bases). This CDR3 has 12 amino acids. The V gene's germline CDR1 is SGHTA and CDR2 FQGTGA. The V end lost 4 bases, the J end lost 9 bases, and 10 bases lay between the germline ends. In DNA form, the CDR3 reads TGTGCCAGCAGCTACGGACTGGGTGAGCAGTTCTTC. Translated, it gives CASSYGLGEQFF.

This CDR3 is CASSPSGSTGYEQYF. In nucleotides, the CDR3 is TGTGCCAGCAGCCCTTCCGGGTCTACAGGCTACGAGCAGTACTTC. This chain uses TRBV9 with TRBJ2-7; maybe TRBD1 (5 bases). The CDR3 totals 15 residues. Germline-derived CDR1 and CDR2 are SGDLS and YYNGEE. Trimming removed 4 bases from V and 3 bases from J, with 17 bases in between.

This clone was observed a single time. The J gene is TRBJ1-2, the V gene TRBV12-3 or TRBV12-4; TRBD1 matches 8 bases. The CDR3 is 13 residues long. The V segment lost 6 bases and the J segment 7 bases; nucleotides outside the gene matches: 7. DNA for the CDR3: TGTGCCAGCAGCCAGGACAGGGTGGTTGGCTACACCTTC. This gives the protein CASSQDRVVGYTF.

The genes are TRBV3-1 (or the pseudogene TRBV3-2) and TRBJ2-3; TRBD2 agrees at 12 bases. V was clipped by 0 bases and J by 6 bases; unmatched bases: 7. Germline V gives CDR1 LGHDT, CDR2 YNNKEL (reference sequence). The CDR3 contains 17 residues. CDR3 sequence reads: CASSQDPSGGAGDTQYF. As DNA, the CDR3 is TGTGCCAGCAGCCAAGATCCTAGCGGGGGGGCTGGGGATACGCAGTATTTT.

The chain has TRBV7-2 and TRBJ2-1; 8 nucleotides agree with TRBD2. Unmatched junction bases numbered 5, after V lost 3 bases and J lost 4 bases. CDR3 length: 15 residues. Germline-derived CDR1 and CDR2 are SGHTA and FQGNSA. The DNA for the CDR3 is TGTGCCAGCAGCTTGTCGCGGGGGGCATACAATGAGCAGTTCTTC. Protein product: CASSLSRGAYNEQFF. The whole variable domain, filled in from reference TRBV7-2 and TRBJ2-1, reads GAGVSQSPSNKVTEKGKDVELRCDPISGHTALYWYRQSLGQGLEFLIYFQGNSAPDKSGLPSDRFSAERTGGSVSTLTIQRTQQEDSAVYLCASSLSRGAYNEQFFGPGTRLTVL.

This chain uses TRBV19 with TRBJ2-1, with TRBD2 matching 7 bases. Trimming took 6 bases from V and 1 from J; bases not matched to a gene: 6. Germline V lookup: CDR1 LNHDA, CDR2 SQIVND (reference sequence). This CDR3 spans 15 amino acids. This CDR3 reads CASRGGRGSYNEQFF. CDR3 nucleotides: TGTGCCAGTAGGGGAGGGCGGGGGTCCTACAATGAGCAGTTCTTC. Complete variable domain (other parts from reference TRBV19 and TRBJ2-1): DGGITQSPKYLFRKEGQNVTLSCEQNLNHDAMYWYRQDPGQGLRLIYYSQIVNDFQKGDIAEGYSVSREKKESFPLTVTSAQKNPTAFYLCASRGGRGSYNEQFFGPGTRLTVL.

The chain links TRBV4-3 to TRBJ2-7; 8 bases match TRBD2. The CDR3 totals 15 residues. Germline V gene data show CDR1 as LGHNA and CDR2 as YSLEER. V lost 1 base, J lost 2 bases, and 4 bases stayed unmatched. CDR3 loop: CASSQGHGGAYEQYF. DNA of the CDR3: TGCGCCAGCAGCCAAGGCCACGGGGGGGCCTACGAGCAGTACTTC.

In the case of this clone: Other DNA sequences of this sample code for an identical CDR3. The chain carries TRBV19 and TRBJ1-5; D is ambiguous. The CDR3 consists of 14 residues. Germline lookup yields CDR1 LNHDA and CDR2 SQIVND (reference sequence). Trimming shortened V by 6 bases and J by 4 bases, and 13 bases separated the two germline ends. Here the CDR3 reads CASRLTGDNQPQHF. The CDR3 region has the DNA TGTGCCAGTAGGCTGACGGGAGATAATCAGCCCCAGCATTTT. The complete variable domain, with remaining parts taken from reference TRBV19 and TRBJ1-5, reads DGGITQSPKYLFRKEGQNVTLSCEQNLNHDAMYWYRQDPGQGLRLIYYSQIVNDFQKGDIAEGYSVSREKKESFPLTVTSAQKNPTAFYLCASRLTGDNQPQHFGDGTRLSIL.

This clone was counted between two and nine times. The chain uses TRBV19 and TRBJ2-5, with D maybe TRBD2 (6 bases). The CDR3 length is 14 residues. The V end was cut by 9 bases, the J end by 4 bases, with 18 bases between. Germline-derived CDR1 and CDR2 are LNHDA and SQIVND (reference sequence). The CDR3 DNA reads as TGTGCCAGCAGTTTGGATAGGACTACAGAGACCCAGTACTTC. Translation gives CASSLDRTTETQYF.

This clone came up a few times. This rearrangement joins TRBV24-1 to TRBJ2-2; a weak D match, TRBD1 (5 bases). Trimming removed 5 bases from V and 2 bases from J, with 20 bases in between. Germline CDR1 KGHDR, CDR2 SFDVKD. The CDR3 loop spans 18 amino acids. For the CDR3, the DNA is TGTGCCACCAGTGGGCCAGCGAGCAATGGGGCTAACACCGGGGAGCTGTTTTTT. Encoded protein: CATSGPASNGANTGELFF.

This chain joins TRBV4-1 and TRBJ1-1; weak D call: TRBD1 (6 bases). Germline V lookup: CDR1 MGHRA, CDR2 YSYEKL. The CDR3 is 13 residues long. V dropped 2 bases and J dropped 7 bases, with 11 bases sitting between them. As DNA, the CDR3 is TGCGCCAGCAGCCAATGGGGGCTCGGTGAAGCTTTCTTT. Its translation: CASSQWGLGEAFF.

The J gene is TRBJ2-1, the V gene TRBV11-3; 13 bases align to TRBD2. Germline V gives CDR1 SGHNT, CDR2 YENEEA. CDR3 length: 17 residues. Trimming at V came to 5 bases and at J to 10 bases, leaving 14 bases not matched to a gene. CDR3 DNA sequence: TGTGCCAGCAGCCGGACTAGCGGGGGAAGGGGGCTTCGGGAGCAGTTCTTC. As protein: CASSRTSGGRGLREQFF.

This clone was seen more than once but under ten times. J is TRBJ1-2 and V is TRBV7-2; D gene ambiguous. Germline V CDR1 and CDR2: SGHTA, FQGNSA. The CDR3 runs 17 residues. The germline V and J ends were trimmed by 1 base and 0 bases, with 15 bases remaining between them. The DNA of the CDR3 is TGTGCCAGCAGCTTAGTCACGAGCGGCAGCTCTAACTATGGCTACACCTTC. Translating gives CASSLVTSGSSNYGYTF. Full variable domain (missing parts from reference TRBV7-2 and TRBJ1-2): GAGVSQSPSNKVTEKGKDVELRCDPISGHTALYWYRQSLGQGLEFLIYFQGNSAPDKSGLPSDRFSAERTGGSVSTLTIQRTQQEDSAVYLCASSLVTSGSSNYGYTFGSGTRLTVV.

This rearrangement joins TRBV7-3 to TRBJ1-1, with 8 bases identical to TRBD1. V was pared by 1 base and J by 5 bases, with 15 bases of the junction left unmatched. CDR1 is SGHTA, CDR2 FQGTGA, per germline. The CDR3 spans 18 residues. In DNA, the CDR3 is TGTGCCAGCAGCTTAAATCCCCGGGCCCCACAGGGGGGGACTGAAGCTTTCTTT. This translates into CASSLNPRAPQGGTEAFF.

This clone has a single count. The chain couples TRBV2 to TRBJ2-1; 12 bases match TRBD2. J gave up 6 bases and V 10 bases, and 4 bases lay outside the gene matches. Germline V lookup: CDR1 SNHLY, CDR2 FYNNEI. The CDR3 spans 13 residues. The CDR3 region has the DNA TGTGCCAACGGACTAGCGGGGTCCAATGAGCAGTTCTTC. Its protein product is CANGLAGSNEQFF.

The chain carries TRBV7-3 and TRBJ2-3; weak D call: TRBD2 (6 bases). Germline V gives CDR1 SGHTA, CDR2 FQGTGA. V was shortened by 3 bases and J by 5 bases, with 9 bases between the two germline ends. The CDR3 covers 13 residues. As DNA, the CDR3 is TGTGCCAGCAGCTTCCCGGGACTAGATACGCAGTATTTT. Residues: CASSFPGLDTQYF. Full variable domain (rest looked up from reference TRBV7-3 and TRBJ2-3): GAGVSQTPSNKVTEKGKYVELRCDPISGHTALYWYRQSLGQGPEFLIYFQGTGAADDSGLPNDRFFAVRPEGSVSTLKIQRTERGDSAVYLCASSFPGLDTQYFGPGTRLTVL.

Only a few counts were recorded for this clone. The rearrangement joins TRBV4-3 to TRBJ1-2; D perhaps matches TRBD1 (6 bases). The ends were cut back, 4 bases at V and 9 bases at J, with 27 bases in the middle. This CDR3 contains 17 residues. Germline values: CDR1 LGHNA, CDR2 YSLEER. The CDR3, as DNA: TGCGCCAGCAGCCCACACGCCCCGGGGGGCCCGGTGAGGCGCTACACCTTC. This translates into CASSPHAPGGPVRRYTF.

This chain connects TRBV18 to TRBJ2-7, with D possibly matching TRBD1 (6 bases). The CDR3 loop spans 18 amino acids. CDR1 and CDR2 from the germline V gene are KGHSH and LQKENI. V was cut by 6 bases and J by 6 bases, with 30 bases left in between. The CDR3 DNA is TGTGCCAGCTCCCACAACAGGGATTTAAGCGTTCGGTTGGCCGAGCAGTACTTC. It translates to CASSHNRDLSVRLAEQYF.

The chain uses TRBV7-9 and TRBJ1-1; D gene ambiguous. Trimming took 3 bases from V and 4 from J, leaving 12 bases between them. This CDR3 contains 14 residues. Germline CDR1 reads SEHNR; CDR2 reads FQNEAQ (reference sequence). The CDR3 DNA follows: TGTGCCAGCAGCTTGTTGACAATAAGCACTGAAGCTTTCTTT. As protein: CASSLLTISTEAFF.